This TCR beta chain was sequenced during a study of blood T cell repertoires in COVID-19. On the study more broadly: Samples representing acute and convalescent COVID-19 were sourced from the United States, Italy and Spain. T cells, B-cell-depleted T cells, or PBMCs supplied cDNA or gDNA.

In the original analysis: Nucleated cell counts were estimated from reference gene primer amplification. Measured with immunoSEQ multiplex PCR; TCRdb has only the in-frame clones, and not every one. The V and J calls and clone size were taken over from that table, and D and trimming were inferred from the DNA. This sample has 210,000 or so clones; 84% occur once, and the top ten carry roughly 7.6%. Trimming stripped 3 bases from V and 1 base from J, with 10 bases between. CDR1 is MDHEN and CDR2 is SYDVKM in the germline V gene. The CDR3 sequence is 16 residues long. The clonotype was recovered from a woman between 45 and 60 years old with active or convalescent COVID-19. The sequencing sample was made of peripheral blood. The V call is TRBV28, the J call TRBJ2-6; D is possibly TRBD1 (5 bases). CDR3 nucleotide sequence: TGTGCCAGCAGTTTCCTGGGGCCGTCTGGGGCCAACGTCCTGACTTTC. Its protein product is CASSFLGPSGANVLTF.